This T cell receptor (beta chain) was retrieved from a study of blood T cell repertoires in COVID-19. In the study overall: Sources were T cells, B-cell-depleted T cells, or PBMCs; the material itself was cDNA or gDNA.

The CDR3 has 16 amino acids. CDR1 is LGHNA, CDR2 YNFKEQ, per germline. The V end was cut by 0 bases, the J end by 1 base, with 9 bases between. In Seattle, patients joined the study during active infection and were tracked longitudinally. Some clones are missing from TCRdb's copy, which holds only in-frame ones; the method was immunoSEQ multiplex PCR. The data show around 100,000 clones, about four fifths seen once. The sequence was collected from a man at least 80 years old with COVID-19, enrolled during active disease. This chain uses TRBV4-2 with TRBJ2-2; D call uncertain. Sequencing input: peripheral blood. For the CDR3, the DNA is TGTGCCAGCAGCCAAGATAGACGGGTGAACACCGGGGAGCTGTTTTTT. Translating it yields CASSQDRRVNTGELFF.